These 7 T cell receptor beta chains share one sample of origin, sequenced in a study of T cell changes during pregnancy in multiple sclerosis. Measured with immunoSEQ multiplex PCR; TCRdb has only the in-frame clones, and not every one. This table holds some 70,000 clones, 92% found once. Sequencing was performed on peripheral blood, taken after pregnancy. The source is a female donor in good health, enrolled as a control in a pregnancy study.

This rearrangement joins TRBV28 to TRBJ1-1; 8 bases line up with TRBD1. With 6 bases clipped from V and 11 bases from J, the junction kept 11 bases outside the gene matches. The germline V gene encodes CDR1 MDHEN and CDR2 SYDVKM. This CDR3 spans 13 amino acids. CDR3 DNA: TGTGCCAGCAGGGACACCAGGGGGCGCGGGGCTTTCTTT. Protein: CASRDTRGRGAFF. The complete variable domain, with remaining parts taken from reference TRBV28 and TRBJ1-1, reads DVKVTQSSRYLVKRTGEKVFLECVQDMDHENMFWYRQDPGLGLRLIYFSYDVKMKEKGDIPEGYSVSREKKERFSLILESASTNQTSMYLCASRDTRGRGAFFGQGTRLTVV.

The chain recombines TRBV7-8 with TRBJ2-7; D possibly corresponds to TRBD1 (6 bases). Trimming removed 4 bases at V and 3 bases at J, with 19 bases between. This CDR3 is built from 16 residues. From germline, CDR1 is SGHVS and CDR2 FQNEAQ. Here the CDR3 DNA reads TGTGCCAGCAGCTCCTCCCCCCGGGACACCCACTACGAGCAGTACTTC. It encodes CASSSSPRDTHYEQYF.

This chain joins TRBV6-5 and TRBJ1-1, with 8 bases matching TRBD1. CDR1 MNHEY and CDR2 SVGAGI come from the germline V gene. With 1 base clipped from V and 1 base from J, the junction kept 5 bases outside the gene matches. The length of the CDR3 is 16 residues. CDR3 region: CASSYLAGGWNTEAFF. DNA for the CDR3: TGTGCCAGCAGTTACTTGGCAGGGGGCTGGAACACTGAAGCTTTCTTT.

CDR3 sequence (DNA): TGTGCCAGTAGGGTGTCAGGGGCAGGGGCCAACGTCCTGACTTTC. Translation: CASRVSGAGANVLTF. The rearrangement links TRBV19 to TRBJ2-6, with a weak D call TRBD1 (6 bases). Germline V lookup: CDR1 LNHDA, CDR2 SQIVND (reference sequence). The CDR3 contains 15 residues. Trimming shortened V by 6 bases and J by 4 bases, and 13 bases separated the two germline ends. Variable domain in full (rest from reference TRBV19 and TRBJ2-6): DGGITQSPKYLFRKEGQNVTLSCEQNLNHDAMYWYRQDPGQGLRLIYYSQIVNDFQKGDIAEGYSVSREKKESFPLTVTSAQKNPTAFYLCASRVSGAGANVLTFGAGSRLTVL.

The chain is built from TRBV27 and TRBJ1-1; 7 nucleotides match TRBD1. The CDR3 sequence is 13 residues long. V was clipped by 2 bases and J by 5 bases; unmatched bases: 2. Germline CDR1 reads MNHEY; CDR2 reads SMNVEV (reference sequence). CDR3 region: CASSLRGRTEAFF. Written as DNA, the CDR3 is TGTGCCAGCAGTTTAAGGGGGCGGACTGAAGCTTTCTTT.

The chain combines TRBV6-5 with TRBJ2-7; D is unresolved. The germline V gene has CDR1 MNHEY and CDR2 SVGAGI. V lost 2 bases to trimming and J lost 2 bases, with 10 bases between them. The length of the CDR3 is 14 residues. The CDR3 region has the DNA TGTGCCAGCAGTTACATAGTTGGTCCCTACGAGCAGTACTTC. This codes for CASSYIVGPYEQYF.

CDR3 in amino acids: CASSLQGVHEQYF. CDR3 coding DNA: TGTGCCAGCAGCTTACAGGGGGTCCACGAGCAGTACTTC. V gene TRBV5-4 combines with J gene TRBJ2-7; TRBD1 matches at 8 bases. The CDR3 length is 13 residues. Germline V gives CDR1 SGHNT, CDR2 YYREEE (reference sequence). Unmatched junction bases numbered 3, after V lost 2 bases and J lost 5 bases.